The sequence of this T cell receptor (beta chain) was determined in a study of shared clonotypes between healthy human individuals. The naive CD8 fraction comprised CD45RO-negative cells positively selected for CCR7 and excluded terminally differentiated effector memory CD45RA+ cells. The assay was immunoSEQ multiplex PCR, and TCRdb's table has in-frame clones only and misses some. The data contain about 2 million clones, approximately 94% of them singletons. V shed 3 bases and J 0 bases; nucleotides not matched to a gene: 3. CDR3 length equals 15 residues. CDR1 LNHDA and CDR2 SQIVND come from the germline V gene (reference sequence).

The origin of this receptor is a man aged 18 to 30 in good health. The J gene is TRBJ1-1, the V gene TRBV19; 8 bases are shared with TRBD1. Sample: naive CD8+ T cells sorted from blood. The CDR3 DNA is TGTGCCAGTAGTATGGACAGGGTGCTGAACACTGAAGCTTTCTTT. Translating it yields CASSMDRVLNTEAFF.